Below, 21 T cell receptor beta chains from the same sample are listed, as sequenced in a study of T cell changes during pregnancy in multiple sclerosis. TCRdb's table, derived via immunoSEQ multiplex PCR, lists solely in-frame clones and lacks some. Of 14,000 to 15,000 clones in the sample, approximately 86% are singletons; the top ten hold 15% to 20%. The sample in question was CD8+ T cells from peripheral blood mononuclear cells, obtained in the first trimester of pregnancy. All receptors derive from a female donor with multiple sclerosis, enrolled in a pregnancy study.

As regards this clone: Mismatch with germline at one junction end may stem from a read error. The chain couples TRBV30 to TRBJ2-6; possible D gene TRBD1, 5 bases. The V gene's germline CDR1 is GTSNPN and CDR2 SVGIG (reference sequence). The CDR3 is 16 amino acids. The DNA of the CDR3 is TGTGCCTGGAGGGACATACGCTTCCCTGGGGCCAACGCCCTGACTTTC. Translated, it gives CAWRDIRFPGANALTF.

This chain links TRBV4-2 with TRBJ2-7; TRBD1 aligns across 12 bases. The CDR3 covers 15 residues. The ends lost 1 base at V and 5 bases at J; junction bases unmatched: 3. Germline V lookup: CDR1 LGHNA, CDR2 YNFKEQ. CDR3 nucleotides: TGTGCCAGCAGCCAAGTTGGGACAGGGGGCAACGAGCAGTACTTC. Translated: CASSQVGTGGNEQYF.

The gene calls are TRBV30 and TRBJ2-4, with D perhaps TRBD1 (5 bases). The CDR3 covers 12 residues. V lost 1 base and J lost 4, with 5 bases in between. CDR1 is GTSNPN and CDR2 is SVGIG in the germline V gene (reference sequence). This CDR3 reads CAWSEGKNIQYF. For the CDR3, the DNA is TGTGCCTGGAGTGAGGGGAAAAACATTCAGTACTTC.

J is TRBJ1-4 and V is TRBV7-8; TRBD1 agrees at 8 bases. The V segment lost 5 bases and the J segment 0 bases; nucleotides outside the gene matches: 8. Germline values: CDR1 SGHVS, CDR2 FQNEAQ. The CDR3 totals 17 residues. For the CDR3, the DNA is TGTGCCAGCAGCCCCGGGACAGGAGATTCAACTAATGAAAAACTGTTTTTT. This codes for CASSPGTGDSTNEKLFF.

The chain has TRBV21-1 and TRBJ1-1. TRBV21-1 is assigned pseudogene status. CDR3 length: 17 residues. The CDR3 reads CASSGGGVKPMNTEAFF. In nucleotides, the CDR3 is TGTGCCAGCAGCGGAGGGGGGGTAAAGCCGATGAACACTGAAGCTTTCTTT.

The CDR3 DNA sequence: TGTGCCTGGAGTGTACTTCTGAGCGGGGGGGACCTAAGCACAGATACGCAGTATTTT. Translated: CAWSVLLSGGDLSTDTQYF. The genes are TRBV30 and TRBJ2-3, with 10 nucleotides matching TRBD2. The length of the CDR3 is 19 residues. The germline V gene has CDR1 GTSNPN and CDR2 SVGIG (reference sequence). V lost 0 bases to trimming and J lost 0 bases; unmatched junction nucleotides: 12.

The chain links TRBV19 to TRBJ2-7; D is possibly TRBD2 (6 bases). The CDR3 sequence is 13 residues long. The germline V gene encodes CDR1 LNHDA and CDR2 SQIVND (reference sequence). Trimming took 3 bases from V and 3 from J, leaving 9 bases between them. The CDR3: CASSIGRGYEQYF. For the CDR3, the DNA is TGTGCCAGTAGTATCGGGAGAGGCTACGAGCAGTACTTC. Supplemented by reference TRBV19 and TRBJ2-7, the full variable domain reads DGGITQSPKYLFRKEGQNVTLSCEQNLNHDAMYWYRQDPGQGLRLIYYSQIVNDFQKGDIAEGYSVSREKKESFPLTVTSAQKNPTAFYLCASSIGRGYEQYFGPGTRLTVT.

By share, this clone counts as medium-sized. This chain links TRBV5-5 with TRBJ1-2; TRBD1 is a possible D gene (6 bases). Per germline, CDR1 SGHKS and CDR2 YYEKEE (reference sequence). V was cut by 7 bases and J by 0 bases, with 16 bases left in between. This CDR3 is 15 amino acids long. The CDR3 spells CASLWWTESNYGYTF. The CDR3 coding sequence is TGTGCCAGCCTTTGGTGGACAGAATCTAACTATGGCTACACCTTC. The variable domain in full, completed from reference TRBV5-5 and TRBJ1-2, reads DAGVTQSPTHLIKTRGQQVTLRCSPISGHKSVSWYQQVLGQGPQFIFQYYEKEERGRGNFPDRFSARQFPNYSSELNVNALLLGDSALYLCASLWWTESNYGYTFGSGTRLTVV.

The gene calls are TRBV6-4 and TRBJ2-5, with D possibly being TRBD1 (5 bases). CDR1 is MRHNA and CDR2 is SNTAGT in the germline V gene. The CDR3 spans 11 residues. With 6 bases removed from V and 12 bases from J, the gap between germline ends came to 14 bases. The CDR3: CASSSRGREYF. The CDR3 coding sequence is TGTGCCAGCAGCTCGAGAGGCAGGGAGTACTTC.

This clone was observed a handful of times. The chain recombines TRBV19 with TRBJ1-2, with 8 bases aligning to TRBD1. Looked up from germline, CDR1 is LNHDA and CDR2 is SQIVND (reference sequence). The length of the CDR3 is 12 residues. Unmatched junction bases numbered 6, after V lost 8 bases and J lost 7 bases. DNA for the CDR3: TGTGCCAGTCGGCAGGGGGCGAGTGGCTACACCTTC. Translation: CASRQGASGYTF.

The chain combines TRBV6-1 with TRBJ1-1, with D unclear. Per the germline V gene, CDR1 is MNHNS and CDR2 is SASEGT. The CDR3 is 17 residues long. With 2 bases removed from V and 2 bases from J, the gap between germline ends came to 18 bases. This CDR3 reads CASSEIMGSHINTEAFF. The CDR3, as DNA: TGTGCCAGCAGTGAAATAATGGGGAGCCACATAAACACTGAAGCTTTCTTT.

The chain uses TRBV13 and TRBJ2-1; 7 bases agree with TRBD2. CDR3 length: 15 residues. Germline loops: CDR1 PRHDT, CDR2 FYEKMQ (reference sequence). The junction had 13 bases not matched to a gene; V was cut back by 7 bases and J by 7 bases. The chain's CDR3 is CASNPGREEVNEQFF. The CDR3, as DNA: TGTGCCAGCAACCCGGGACGGGAGGAAGTTAATGAGCAGTTCTTC.

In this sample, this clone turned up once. CDR3 DNA: TGCAGCGCTTGGCCGGGGGGCACTATGGGCTACACCTTC. Protein sequence: CSAWPGGTMGYTF. The rearrangement uses TRBV29-1 and TRBJ1-2, with D possibly being TRBD1 (6 bases). Trimming took off 7 bases at V and 8 bases at J, with 20 bases between the two ends. Germline V lookup: CDR1 SQVTM, CDR2 ANQGSEA. The length of the CDR3 is 13 residues.

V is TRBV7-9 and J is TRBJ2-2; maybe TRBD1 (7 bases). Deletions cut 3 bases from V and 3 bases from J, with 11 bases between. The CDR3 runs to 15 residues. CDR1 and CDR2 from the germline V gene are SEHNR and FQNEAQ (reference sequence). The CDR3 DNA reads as TGTGCCAGCAGCTTTACAGGGGAGGACACCGGGGAGCTGTTTTTT. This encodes CASSFTGEDTGELFF.

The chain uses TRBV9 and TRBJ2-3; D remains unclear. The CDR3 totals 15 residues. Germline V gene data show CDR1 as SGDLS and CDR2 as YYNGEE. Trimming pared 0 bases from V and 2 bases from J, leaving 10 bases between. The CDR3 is CASSVEGRITDTQYF. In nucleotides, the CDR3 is TGTGCCAGCAGCGTAGAAGGCAGGATCACAGATACGCAGTATTTT.

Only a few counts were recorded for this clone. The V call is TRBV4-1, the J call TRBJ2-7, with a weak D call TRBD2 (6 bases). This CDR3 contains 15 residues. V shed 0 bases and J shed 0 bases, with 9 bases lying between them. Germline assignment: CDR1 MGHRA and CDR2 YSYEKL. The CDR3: CASSQELASSYEQYF. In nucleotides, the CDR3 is TGCGCCAGCAGCCAAGAACTAGCTTCCTCCTACGAGCAGTACTTC.

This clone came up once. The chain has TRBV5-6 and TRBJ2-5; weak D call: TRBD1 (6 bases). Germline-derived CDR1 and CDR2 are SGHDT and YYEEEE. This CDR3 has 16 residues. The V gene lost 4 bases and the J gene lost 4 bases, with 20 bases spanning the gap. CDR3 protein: CASSRSTGLWAETQYF. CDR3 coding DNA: TGTGCCAGCAGCCGCAGTACAGGGTTGTGGGCAGAGACCCAGTACTTC.

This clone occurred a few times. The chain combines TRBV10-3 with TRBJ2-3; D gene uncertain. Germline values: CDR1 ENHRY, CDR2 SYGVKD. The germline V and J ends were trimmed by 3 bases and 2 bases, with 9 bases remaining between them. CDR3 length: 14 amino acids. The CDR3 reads CAISEWRSTDTQYF. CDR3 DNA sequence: TGTGCCATCAGTGAATGGCGGTCCACAGATACGCAGTATTTT.

The CDR3 sequence: CASSVDGPLHF. CDR3 sequence (DNA): TGTGCCAGCAGCGTAGACGGACCCCTCCACTTT. The chain couples TRBV9 to TRBJ1-6; D is unclear. Between the trimmed V and J ends, which lost 0 bases and 12 bases, there was a span of 4 bases. Per germline, CDR1 SGDLS and CDR2 YYNGEE. CDR3 length: 11 amino acids.

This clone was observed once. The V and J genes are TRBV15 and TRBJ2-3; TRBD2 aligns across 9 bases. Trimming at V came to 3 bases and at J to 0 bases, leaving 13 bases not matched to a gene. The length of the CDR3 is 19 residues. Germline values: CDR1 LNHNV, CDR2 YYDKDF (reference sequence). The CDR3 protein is CATSRYLLHSGGSTDTQYF. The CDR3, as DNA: TGTGCCACCAGCAGGTACTTACTACATAGCGGGGGAAGCACAGATACGCAGTATTTT.

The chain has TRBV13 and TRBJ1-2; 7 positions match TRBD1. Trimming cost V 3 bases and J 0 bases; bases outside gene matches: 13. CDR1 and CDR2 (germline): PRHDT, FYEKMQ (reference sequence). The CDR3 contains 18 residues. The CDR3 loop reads CASSLGRGSDRTNYGYTF. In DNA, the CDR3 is TGTGCCAGCAGCTTGGGCCGAGGCTCGGACAGGACTAACTATGGCTACACCTTC.